Here is one T cell receptor beta chain with its context. The germline V and J ends were trimmed by 7 bases and 3 bases, with 12 bases remaining between them. This CDR3 has 14 residues. Germline V gene lookup returns CDR1 SNHLY and CDR2 FYNNEI. This specimen comes from a study of blood T cell repertoires in COVID-19. The wider study: Both acute and convalescent COVID-19 samples were obtained from the United States, Italy and Spain. PBMCs, B-cell-depleted T cells, or T cells provided the cDNA or gDNA that made up the material.

Authors' analysis steps: Scientists estimated how many nucleated cells there were by amplifying reference gene primers. Only in-frame clones appear in the TCRdb table, and some are missing; sequencing was by immunoSEQ multiplex PCR. V and J calls and clone size come straight from that table; D and trimming were deduced from the DNA. The sample lists roughly 63,000 clones, around 79% seen once, with about 32% in the top ten. Sequenced: peripheral blood. The TCR was taken from a human donor in a cohort sampled during active COVID-19. The V gene is TRBV2, the J gene TRBJ1-4; no firm D call. The CDR3 nucleotides are TGTGCCAGCATTGCGGGTCGTTCTAATGAAAAACTGTTTTTT. Translated: CASIAGRSNEKLFF.